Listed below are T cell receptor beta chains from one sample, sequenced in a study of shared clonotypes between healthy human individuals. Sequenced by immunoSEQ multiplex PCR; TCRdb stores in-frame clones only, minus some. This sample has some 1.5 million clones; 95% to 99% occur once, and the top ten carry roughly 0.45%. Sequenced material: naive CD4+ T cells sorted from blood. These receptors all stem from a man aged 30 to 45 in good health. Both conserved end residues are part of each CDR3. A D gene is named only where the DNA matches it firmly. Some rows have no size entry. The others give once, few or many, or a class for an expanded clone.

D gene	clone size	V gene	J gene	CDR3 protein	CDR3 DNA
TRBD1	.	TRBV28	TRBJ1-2	CATERGHTGGAESGYTF	TGTGCCACCGAACGGGGGCACACAGGGGGCGCAGAATCTGGCTACACCTTC
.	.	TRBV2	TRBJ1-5	CAGGIDSNQPQHF	TGTGCCGGAGGGATTGACAGCAATCAGCCCCAGCATTTT
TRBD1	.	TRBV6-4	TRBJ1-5	CASSEKAGTVSNQPQHF	TGTGCCAGCAGTGAAAAAGCGGGGACAGTTAGCAATCAGCCCCAGCATTTT
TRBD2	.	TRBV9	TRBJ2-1	CASSVATVGGLAPGNEQFF	TGTGCCAGCAGCGTAGCTACGGTAGGGGGACTAGCCCCCGGCAATGAGCAGTTCTTC
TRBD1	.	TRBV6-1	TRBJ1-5	CASSEGGGGQPQHF	TGTGCCAGCAGTGAAGGAGGGGGCGGTCAGCCCCAGCATTTT
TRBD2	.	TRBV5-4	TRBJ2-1	CASSPLAGGSSYNEQFF	TGTGCCAGCAGCCCCCTAGCGGGAGGGAGCTCCTACAATGAGCAGTTCTTC
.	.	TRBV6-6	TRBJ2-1	CASSSSRGHNEQFF	TGTGCCAGCAGTTCATCTCGCGGCCACAATGAGCAGTTCTTC
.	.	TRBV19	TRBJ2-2	CASSIVRHNTGELFF	TGTGCCAGTAGTATAGTGCGACACAACACCGGGGAGCTGTTTTTT
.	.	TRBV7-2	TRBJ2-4	CASSFDSSKNIQYF	TGTGCCAGCAGCTTTGACAGTTCTAAAAACATTCAGTACTTC
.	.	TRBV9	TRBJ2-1	CASSVVGRAGYNEQFF	TGTGCCAGCAGCGTAGTTGGGCGTGCGGGCTACAATGAGCAGTTCTTC
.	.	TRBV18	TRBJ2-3	CASSRQERDTQYF	TGTGCCAGCTCACGACAGGAAAGAGATACGCAGTATTTT
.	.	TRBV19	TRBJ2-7	CASSIVGGGSYEQYF	TGTGCCAGTAGTATAGTCGGCGGCGGCTCCTACGAGCAGTACTTC
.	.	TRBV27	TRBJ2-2	CASSFSFGELFF	TGTGCCAGCAGTTTTAGCTTCGGGGAGCTGTTTTTT
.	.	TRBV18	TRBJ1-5	CASSPSGSQPQHF	TGTGCCAGCTCACCATCAGGGAGTCAGCCCCAGCATTTT
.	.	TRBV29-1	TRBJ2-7	CSVVGGPYEQYF	TGCAGCGTGGTAGGAGGACCCTACGAGCAGTACTTC
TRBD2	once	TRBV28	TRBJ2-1	CASSPGLAYNEQFF	TGTGCCAGCAGTCCGGGACTAGCATACAATGAGCAGTTCTTC
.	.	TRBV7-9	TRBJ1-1	CASSPNRVKAFF	TGTGCCAGCAGCCCTAACAGGGTAAAGGCTTTCTTT
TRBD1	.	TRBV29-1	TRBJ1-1	CSVEQGARTEAFF	TGCAGCGTTGAACAGGGGGCGCGGACTGAAGCTTTCTTT
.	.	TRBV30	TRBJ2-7	CAWRRGFNEQYF	TGTGCCTGGAGACGAGGATTCAACGAGCAGTACTTC
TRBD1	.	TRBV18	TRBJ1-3	CASSPALGQISGNTIYF	TGTGCCAGCTCACCAGCCCTGGGACAGATCTCTGGAAACACCATATATTTT
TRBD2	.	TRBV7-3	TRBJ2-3	CASSSTSGRTDTQYF	TGTGCCAGCAGCTCTACTAGCGGGAGAACAGATACGCAGTATTTT
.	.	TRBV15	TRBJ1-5	CATSRVGQNNQPQHF	TGTGCCACCAGCAGAGTAGGACAGAACAATCAGCCCCAGCATTTT
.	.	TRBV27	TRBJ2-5	CASSLNAGQETQYF	TGTGCCAGCAGTTTGAACGCAGGCCAAGAGACCCAGTACTTC
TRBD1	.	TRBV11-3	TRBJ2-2	CASTDRGGTGELFF	TGTGCCAGCACCGACAGGGGGGGGACCGGGGAGCTGTTTTTT
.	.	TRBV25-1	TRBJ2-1	CASSDLGLYADNEQFF	TGTGCCAGCAGTGATTTAGGGCTATACGCGGACAATGAGCAGTTCTTC
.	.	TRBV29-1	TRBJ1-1	CSVDPFTEAFF	TGCAGCGTTGACCCTTTTACTGAAGCTTTCTTT
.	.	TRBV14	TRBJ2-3	CASSQALFGDLQYF	TGTGCCAGCAGCCAAGCTTTGTTCGGAGATTTGCAGTATTTT
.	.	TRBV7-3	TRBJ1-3	CASSPDRAPGNTIYF	TGTGCCAGCAGCCCGGACAGAGCCCCTGGAAACACCATATATTTT